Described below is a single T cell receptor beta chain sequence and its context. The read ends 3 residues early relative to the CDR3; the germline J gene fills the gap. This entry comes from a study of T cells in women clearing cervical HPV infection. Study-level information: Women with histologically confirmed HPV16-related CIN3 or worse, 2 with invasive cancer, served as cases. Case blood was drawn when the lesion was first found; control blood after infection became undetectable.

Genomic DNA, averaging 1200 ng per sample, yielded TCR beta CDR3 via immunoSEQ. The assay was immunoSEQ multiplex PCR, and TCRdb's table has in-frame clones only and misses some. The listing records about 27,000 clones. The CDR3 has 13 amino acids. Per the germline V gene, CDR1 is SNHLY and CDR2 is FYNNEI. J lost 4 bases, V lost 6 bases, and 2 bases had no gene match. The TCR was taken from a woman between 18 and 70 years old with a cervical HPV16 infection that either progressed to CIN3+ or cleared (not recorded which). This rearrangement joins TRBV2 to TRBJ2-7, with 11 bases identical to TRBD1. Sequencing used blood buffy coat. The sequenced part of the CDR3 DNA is TGTGCCAGCAGCCGGGACAGGGGGTACGAG. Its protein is CASSRDRGYE. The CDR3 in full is CASSRDRGYEQYF.